Below, 4 T cell receptor beta chains from the same sample are listed, as sequenced in a study of a mutant IDH1 vaccine in newly diagnosed glioma (dated by TCRdb to the early 2020s). The time point label for this specimen denotes: week 5, during vaccination. A 20-mer mutant IDH1 peptide at 300 micrograms in Montanide made up each vaccine dose, which was injected subcutaneously together with topical imiquimod. The receptor library was made with the immunoSEQ multiplex PCR assay. Imported from immuneACCESS, the table was reduced by TCRdb to in-frame sequences with V and J called. These copies leave out some clones; in studies compared against another copy, an unresolved V gene accounts for under half, and the cause of the remainder is not known. The table for this sample lists 30,000 to 35,000 clones; roughly 54% of them were counted only once. The top ten clonotypes cover about 10% of the sample.

The antigens of these receptors remain unknown. The material sequenced was PBMCs, taken from a glioma patient whose treatment included an IDH1 peptide vaccine. These receptors all come from a young woman with glioma.

This chain links TRBV19 with TRBJ2-1; possibly TRBD2 for D (6 bases). Germline CDR1 is LNHDA and CDR2 is SQIVND (reference sequence). The V gene lost 7 bases and the J gene lost 8 bases, with 21 bases spanning the gap. This CDR3 has 15 residues. DNA of the CDR3: TGTGCCAGTAAATTGGTTGCGGGAAGGATAGATGAGCAGTTCTTC. This translates into CASKLVAGRIDEQFF.

V gene TRBV6-5 combines with J gene TRBJ1-3; no firm D call. The CDR3 contains 15 residues. The germline CDR1 and CDR2 sequences are MNHEY and SVGAGI. The V end was cut by 6 bases, the J end by 3 bases, with 15 bases between. The CDR3 DNA reads as TGTGCCAGCAGCCCCGGACTGGTAAATGGAAACACCATATATTTT. Translating gives CASSPGLVNGNTIYF.

V and J are TRBV4-2 and TRBJ2-1; D perhaps matches TRBD2 (6 bases). CDR1 is LGHNA and CDR2 is YNFKEQ in the germline V gene. Trimming shortened V by 2 bases and J by 4 bases, and 15 bases separated the two germline ends. This CDR3 is built from 16 residues. DNA for the CDR3: TGTGCCAGCAGCCAATCTACCACGGGAGCATACAATGAGCAGTTCTTC. Protein product: CASSQSTTGAYNEQFF.

This clone appeared a few times. J is TRBJ2-2 and V is TRBV2, with 9 bases fitting TRBD2. CDR3 length: 14 amino acids. The germline gives CDR1 SNHLY, CDR2 FYNNEI. J gave up 6 bases and V 7 bases, and 6 bases lay outside the gene matches. The chain's CDR3 is CASIAGEVAGELFF. The CDR3 DNA reads TGTGCCAGCATAGCGGGAGAAGTGGCCGGGGAGCTGTTTTTT.